This T cell receptor (beta chain) appears in the sequencing data of a study of T cell repertoires in cytomegalovirus infection. General study findings and limits: Carriers of CMV and the relevant HLA type were discriminated by public TCR beta frequency. HLA-C-restricted CMV clonotypes gave the most frequent clonotype in two of eight donors.

Via MiXCR, TCRdb re-called the reads, giving one row per CDR3 protein. The data hold approximately 300,000 distinct CDR3 sequences, with about 25% observed a single time. Looked up from germline, CDR1 is SGHTA and CDR2 is FQGNSA. Trimming took off 5 bases at V and 2 bases at J, with 18 bases between the two ends. This CDR3 has 16 amino acids. Remarks on this clonotype: Antigen: not known.

The chain recombines TRBV7-2 with TRBJ2-5, with D possibly being TRBD1 (6 bases). Source: cultured PBMCs, taken from culture after CMV antigen stimulation. The sequence was obtained from a human donor in good health (CMV status not recorded). Some clones in this sample may be carry-over from other donors' samples. The CDR3 here is CASSQQGRSLQETQYF. In DNA, the CDR3 is TGTGCCAGCAGCCAACAGGGACGAAGTTTACAAGAGACCCAGTACTTC. Drawing the rest from reference TRBV7-2 and TRBJ2-5, the complete variable domain is GAGVSQSPSNKVTEKGKDVELRCDPISGHTALYWYRQSLGQGLEFLIYFQGNSAPDKSGLPSDRFSAERTGGSVSTLTIQRTQQEDSAVYLCASSQQGRSLQETQYFGPGTRLLVL.